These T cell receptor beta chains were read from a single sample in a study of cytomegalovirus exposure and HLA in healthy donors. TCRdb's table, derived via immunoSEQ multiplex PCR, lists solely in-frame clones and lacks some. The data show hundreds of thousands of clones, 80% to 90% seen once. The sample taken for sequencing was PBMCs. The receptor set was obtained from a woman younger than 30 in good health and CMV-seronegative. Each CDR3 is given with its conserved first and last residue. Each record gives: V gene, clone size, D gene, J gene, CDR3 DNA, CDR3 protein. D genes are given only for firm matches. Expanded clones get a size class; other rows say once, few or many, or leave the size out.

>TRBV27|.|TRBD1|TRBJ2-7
TGTGCCAGCAGTTTTGTGGCAGGGGGTCTCGACGAGCAGTACTTC
CASSFVAGGLDEQYF
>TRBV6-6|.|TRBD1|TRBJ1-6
TGTGCCAGCACCCCCGACAGGGGTTGGAATTCACCCCTCCACTTT
CASTPDRGWNSPLHF
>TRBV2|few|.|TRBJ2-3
TGTGCCAGCGAATCAAGAAGAACTTCCGCTACAGATACGCAGTATTTT
CASESRRTSATDTQYF
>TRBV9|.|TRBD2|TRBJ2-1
TGTGCCAGCAGCCCCTGGGAGGGCGGTAAAAATGAGCAGTTCTTC
CASSPWEGGKNEQFF
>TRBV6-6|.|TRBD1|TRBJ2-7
TGTGCCAGCAGTTACACCGGGCAGGGGGCCTACGAGCAGTACTTC
CASSYTGQGAYEQYF
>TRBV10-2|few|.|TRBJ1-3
TGCGCCAGCAGCCCACAGTCGGCAAACTCTGGAAACACCATATATTTT
CASSPQSANSGNTIYF
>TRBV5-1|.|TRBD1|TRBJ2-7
TGCGCCAGCAGCGCTGGAACTCCGGGACAGGGGGCGCGATACGAGCAGTACTTC
CASSAGTPGQGARYEQYF
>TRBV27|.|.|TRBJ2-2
TGTGCCAGCAGTTTATCGACAGTAACAGGGGAGCTGTTTTTT
CASSLSTVTGELFF
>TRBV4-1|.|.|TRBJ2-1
TGCGCCAGCAGCCGGGACACCGACAATGAGCAGTTCTTC
CASSRDTDNEQFF
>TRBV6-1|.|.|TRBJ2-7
TGTGCCAGCAGTGGAACAGGGTTATCCTACGAGCAGTACTTC
CASSGTGLSYEQYF
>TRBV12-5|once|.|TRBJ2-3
TGTGCTAGTGGGTTAGTTGCAACAGATACGCAGTATTTT
CASGLVATDTQYF
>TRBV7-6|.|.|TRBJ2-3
TGTGCCAGCAGTCCGCCCCCCGGGACTCCAGATACGCAGTATTTT
CASSPPPGTPDTQYF
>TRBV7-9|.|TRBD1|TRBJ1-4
TGTGCCAGCAGCCCCCCGGCAGGGGGCGGTGAAAAACTGTTTTTT
CASSPPAGGGEKLFF
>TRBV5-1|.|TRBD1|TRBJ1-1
TGCGCCAGCAGCTACCCAGGGGGCACTGAAGCTTTCTTT
CASSYPGGTEAFF
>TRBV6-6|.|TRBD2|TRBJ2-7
TGTGCCAGCAGTACTAGCGGTTCCTACGAGCAGTACTTC
CASSTSGSYEQYF
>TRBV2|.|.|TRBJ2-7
TGTGCCAGCAGTGAAGCGCTTACGACAGGAGCTACCTACGAGCAGTACTTC
CASSEALTTGATYEQYF
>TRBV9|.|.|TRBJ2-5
TGTGCCAGCAGCCCCATAGCGGTGGCGTACCAAGAGACCCAGTACTTC
CASSPIAVAYQETQYF
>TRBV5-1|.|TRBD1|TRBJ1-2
TGCGCCCCACAGCCGCCCAACGGGACAGGGAAAGTCAGGTACTATGGCTACACCTTC
CAPQPPNGTGKVRYYGYTF
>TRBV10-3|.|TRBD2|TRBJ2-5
TGTGCCATCAGTCGGACTAGCGGGAGTGAGACCCAGTACTTC
CAISRTSGSETQYF
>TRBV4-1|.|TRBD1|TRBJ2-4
TGCGCCAGCAGTCCAACAGGGGACATTCAGTACTTC
CASSPTGDIQYF
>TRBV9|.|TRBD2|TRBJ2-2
TGTGCCAGCAGCGGCGGGGGGGCGAAGCTGTTTTTT
CASSGGGAKLFF
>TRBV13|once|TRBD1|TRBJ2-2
TGTGCCAGCAGCCCTGTTACAGGGGATGCGAACACCGGGGAGCTGTTTTTT
CASSPVTGDANTGELFF
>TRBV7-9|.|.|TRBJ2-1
TGTGCCACGCACCCCGGTGAGCAGTTCTTC
CATHPGEQFF
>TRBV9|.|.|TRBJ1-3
TGTGCCAGCAGCGTAGATGGGGGCAGTGGAAACACCATATATTTT
CASSVDGGSGNTIYF
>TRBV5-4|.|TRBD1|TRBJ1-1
TGTGCCAGCAGCCCCCGGGGACAGGGATACACTGAAGCTTTCTTT
CASSPRGQGYTEAFF